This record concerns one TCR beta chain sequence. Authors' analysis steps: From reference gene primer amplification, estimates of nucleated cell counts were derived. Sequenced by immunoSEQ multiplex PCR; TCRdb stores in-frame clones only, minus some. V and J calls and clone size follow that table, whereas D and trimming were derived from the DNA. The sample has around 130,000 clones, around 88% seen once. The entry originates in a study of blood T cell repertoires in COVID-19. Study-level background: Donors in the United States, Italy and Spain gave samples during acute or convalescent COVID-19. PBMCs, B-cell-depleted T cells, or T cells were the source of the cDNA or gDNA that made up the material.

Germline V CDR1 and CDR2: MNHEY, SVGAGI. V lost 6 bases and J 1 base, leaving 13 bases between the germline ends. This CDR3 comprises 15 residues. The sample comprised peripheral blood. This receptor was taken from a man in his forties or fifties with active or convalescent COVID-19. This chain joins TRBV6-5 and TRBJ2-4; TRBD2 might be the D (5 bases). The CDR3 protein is CASSLGDLAKNIQYF. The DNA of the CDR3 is TGTGCCAGCAGCCTCGGGGATCTGGCCAAAAACATTCAGTACTTC.